These 24 T cell receptor beta chains originate from one sample sequenced in a study of CD8 T cells in ankylosing spondylitis. TCRdb processed the 5' RACE reads anew with MiXCR; each CDR3 protein has one entry. The data hold 450,000 or so distinct CDR3 sequences, with more than 25% observed a single time. For these TCRs, the target antigens are not known. Study-wide findings and caveats: Typical of ankylosing spondylitis blood, it appeared, was a TCR beta motif of fewer than ten highly homologous variants.

Sample: blood, either unsorted or a sorted T cell fraction (not recorded which). These receptors were collected from a male donor with ankylosing spondylitis.

The V gene is TRBV7-2, the J gene TRBJ2-2; D unclear. The germline gives CDR1 SGHTA, CDR2 FQGNSA. This CDR3 region has 13 residues. Trimming pared 6 bases from V and 1 base from J, leaving 6 bases between. The CDR3 spells CASRGQNTGELFF. The CDR3 DNA reads TGTGCCAGCAGGGGCCAGAACACCGGGGAGCTGTTTTTT.

There are a few counts of this clonotype. The CDR3: CARTIGTARYSGNTIYF. The CDR3 nucleotides are TGTGCCAGGACGATCGGGACAGCCCGGTACTCTGGAAACACCATATATTTT. This sequence joins TRBV27 and TRBJ1-3; TRBD1 aligns across 7 bases. Germline CDR1 is MNHEY and CDR2 is SMNVEV (reference sequence). This CDR3 contains 17 residues. Trimming took 9 bases from V and 0 from J; bases not matched to a gene: 14.

The V and J genes are TRBV10-3 and TRBJ2-3; 10 bases match TRBD2. Looked up from germline, CDR1 is ENHRY and CDR2 is SYGVKD. The CDR3 totals 16 residues. Trimming cost V 4 bases and J 2 bases; bases outside gene matches: 6. The chain's CDR3 is CAISGKGLAVTDTQYF. The CDR3 DNA reads TGTGCCATCAGTGGGAAAGGACTAGCGGTCACAGATACGCAGTATTTT.

This clonotype was detected ten times or more. The rearrangement uses TRBV3-1 and TRBJ2-1; 7 bases line up with TRBD2. Germline trimming cut 4 bases from V and 5 bases from J; bases unmatched to any gene: 23. CDR3 length equals 20 residues. Germline loops: CDR1 LGHDT, CDR2 YNNKEL (reference sequence). CDR3 region: CASSPQGEGGEVAIHNEQFF. Here the CDR3 DNA reads TGTGCCAGCAGCCCACAAGGAGAGGGAGGGGAGGTCGCTATACACAATGAGCAGTTCTTC.

This clonotype has just a few counts. This chain connects TRBV12-3 or TRBV12-4 to TRBJ2-1, with 11 bases aligning to TRBD1. V lost 6 bases to trimming and J lost 6 bases; unmatched junction nucleotides: 4. This CDR3 spans 14 amino acids. In DNA form, the CDR3 reads TGTGCCAGCAGCGGACAGGGGGCGAGCAATGAGCAGTTCTTC. Translation: CASSGQGASNEQFF.

This clonotype was seen a few times. The genes are TRBV4-1 and TRBJ2-1; D remains ambiguous. Trimming stripped 6 bases from V and 12 bases from J, with 21 bases between. This CDR3 has 14 amino acids. CDR1 is MGHRA, CDR2 YSYEKL, per germline. CDR3 in amino acids: CASRPSLRGVGQFF. The CDR3, as DNA: TGCGCCAGCAGACCAAGTTTAAGAGGCGTAGGGCAGTTCTTC.

This clonotype was picked up a small number of times. The chain carries TRBV29-1 and TRBJ2-7, with unresolved D. V lost 4 bases and J 1 base, leaving 8 bases between the germline ends. The CDR3 has 12 amino acids. Per the germline V gene, CDR1 is SQVTM and CDR2 is ANQGSEA. CDR3 DNA: TGCAGCGTTGGACAACCATCCTACGAGCAGTACTTC. It yields the protein CSVGQPSYEQYF.

J is TRBJ2-7 and V is TRBV10-2; 15 bases map to TRBD2. This CDR3 has 17 amino acids. V trimming: 5 bases; J trimming: 4 bases; junction bases outside the gene matches: 9. The germline gives CDR1 WSHSY, CDR2 SAAADI. In nucleotides, the CDR3 is TGCGCCAGCAGTCGGACCCCGGGACTAGCGGGAGGTTACGAGCAGTACTTC. Translating gives CASSRTPGLAGGYEQYF.

Concerning this clonotype itself: At one of its ends the junction is not consistent with the germline gene, which may arise from a read error. The chain uses TRBV5-1 and TRBJ2-3; 14 nucleotides match TRBD2. Germline V gene lookup returns CDR1 SGHRS and CDR2 YFSETQ. The CDR3 spans 16 residues. CDR3 sequence reads: CASSTGLAGAGDTKYF. In DNA, the CDR3 is TGCGCCAGCAGCACGGGACTAGCGGGAGCCGGGGATACGAAGTATTTT.

The chain is built from TRBV20-1 and TRBJ1-2, with D tentatively TRBD1 (5 bases). Trimming left V 6 bases short and J 5 bases short, with 16 bases between. The CDR3 runs 13 residues. Germline lookup yields CDR1 DFQATT and CDR2 SNEGSKA (reference sequence). The CDR3 reads CSAGDPGGYGYTF. CDR3 in DNA: TGCAGTGCGGGGGACCCCGGTGGGTATGGCTACACCTTC.

This chain joins TRBV20-1 and TRBJ2-1; TRBD1 might be the D (6 bases). Trimming took off 5 bases at V and 0 bases at J, with 17 bases between the two ends. The length of the CDR3 is 16 residues. Germline lookup yields CDR1 DFQATT and CDR2 SNEGSKA (reference sequence). The CDR3: CSAPDPDRYSYNEQFF. For the CDR3, the DNA is TGCAGTGCTCCAGATCCCGACAGGTACTCCTACAATGAGCAGTTCTTC.

The chain uses TRBV21-1 and TRBJ2-3; the table assigns TRBD2, which was not confirmed against the DNA. TRBV21-1 constitutes a pseudogene. This CDR3 is 16 amino acids long. DNA of the CDR3: TGTGCCAGCAGCAATAAGCTAGCGAAGATCACAGATACGCAGTATTTT. It translates to CASSNKLAKITDTQYF.

The chain carries TRBV28 and TRBJ2-1; TRBD2 matches at 10 bases. The CDR3 has 16 amino acids. Looked up from germline, CDR1 is MDHEN and CDR2 is SYDVKM. Unmatched junction bases numbered 6, after V lost 3 bases and J lost 4 bases. CDR3 bases: TGTGCCAGCAGTTTTACCGGGACTAGCGTGTACAATGAGCAGTTCTTC. It yields the protein CASSFTGTSVYNEQFF.

This clonotype was found a few times. The V call is TRBV18, the J call TRBJ2-1, with 10 bases identical to TRBD2. V shed 3 bases, J shed 7 bases, and the junction held 9 bases outside the gene matches. CDR3 size: 16 residues. The V gene's germline CDR1 is KGHSH and CDR2 LQKENI. The DNA for the CDR3 is TGTGCCAGCTCACCGACGACTAGCGGGTTCTCAAATGAGCAGTTCTTC. This codes for CASSPTTSGFSNEQFF. The whole variable domain, filled in from reference TRBV18 and TRBJ2-1, reads NAGVMQNPRHLVRRRGQEARLRCSPMKGHSHVYWYRQLPEEGLKFMVYLQKENIIDESGMPKERFSAEFPKEGPSILRIQQVVRGDSAAYFCASSPTTSGFSNEQFFGPGTRLTVL.

This clonotype has only a few counts. One end of the junction fails to match germline, which may point to a read error. This chain uses TRBV24-1 with TRBJ2-7; maybe TRBD2 (6 bases). From germline, CDR1 is KGHDR and CDR2 SFDVKD. The CDR3 has 15 amino acids. The CDR3 is CAKLLRTISSYEQYF. The DNA for the CDR3 is TGCGCAAAATTACTCCGGACTATAAGCTCCTACGAGCAGTACTTC.

The chain combines TRBV18 with TRBJ2-2, with D maybe TRBD2 (5 bases). V was pared by 2 bases and J by 0 bases, with 13 bases between. The CDR3 length is 17 residues. Per the germline V gene, CDR1 is KGHSH and CDR2 is LQKENI. The CDR3 nucleotides read TGTGCCAGCTCACCAGTTTCGAGCGGAACGAACACCGGGGAGCTGTTTTTT. As protein: CASSPVSSGTNTGELFF.

The chain combines TRBV7-8 with TRBJ1-1; no clear D. The CDR3 runs 14 residues. Germline V gene data show CDR1 as SGHVS and CDR2 as FQNEAQ. V lost 1 base, J lost 5 bases, and 11 bases lay in between. CDR3: CASSLVLGGTEAFF. The CDR3 DNA reads TGTGCCAGCAGCTTAGTGTTAGGAGGGACTGAAGCTTTCTTT.

This sequence joins TRBV16 and TRBJ1-1; unclear D gene. CDR3 length equals 13 residues. Germline assignment: CDR1 KGHSY and CDR2 FQNENV. V was pared by 0 bases and J by 7 bases, with 9 bases between. The CDR3 loop reads CASSQSTVSEAFF. DNA for the CDR3: TGTGCCAGCAGCCAATCCACAGTAAGTGAAGCTTTCTTT.

This clonotype has only a few counts. The J gene is TRBJ2-3, the V gene TRBV10-3; the D gene is possibly TRBD1 (5 bases). The V gene's germline CDR1 is ENHRY and CDR2 SYGVKD. Trimming pared 11 bases from V and 3 bases from J, leaving 12 bases between. The CDR3 covers 12 residues. The DNA for the CDR3 is TGTGCCGGCCAGGGCCAAACAGATACGCAGTATTTT. The encoded protein is CAGQGQTDTQYF.

This sequence joins TRBV4-1 and TRBJ2-4; D possibly uses TRBD1 or TRBD2 (5 bases each). The germline CDR1 and CDR2 sequences are MGHRA and YSYEKL. Trimming removed 2 bases at V and 0 bases at J, with 23 bases between. The CDR3 has 20 amino acids. The DNA of the CDR3 is TGCGCCAGCAGCCAATCCAGGGACCGACTCTCTCCTCTAGCCAAAAACATTCAGTACTTC. Residues: CASSQSRDRLSPLAKNIQYF.

This clonotype showed up just a few times. CDR3 nucleotide sequence: TGTGCCAGCAGTTACGGGACAACGACTTTCTTT. It specifies CASSYGTTTFF. V usage is TRBV6-2 or TRBV6-3 and J usage is TRBJ1-1; tentative D call: TRBD1 (6 bases). The CDR3 spans 11 residues. Trimming removed 2 bases from V and 12 bases from J, with 10 bases in between. In germline, CDR1 is MNHEY, CDR2 SVGEGT.

The V gene is TRBV3-1, the J gene TRBJ2-7, with TRBD2 matching over 9 bases. The CDR3 runs to 15 residues. The ends lost 1 base at V and 6 bases at J; junction bases unmatched: 7. Germline V gives CDR1 LGHDT, CDR2 YNNKEL (reference sequence). CDR3 amino acids: CASSQGREGLGEQYF. The CDR3 coding sequence is TGTGCCAGCAGCCAAGGGCGGGAGGGCCTCGGCGAGCAGTACTTC.

The CDR3 protein is CASNQREVSYNEQFF. The CDR3 DNA reads as TGTGCCAGCAACCAGCGGGAGGTCTCCTACAATGAGCAGTTCTTC. This chain uses TRBV2 with TRBJ2-1; 9 bases map to TRBD2. Per the germline V gene, CDR1 is SNHLY and CDR2 is FYNNEI. The V gene end was trimmed by 7 bases and the J gene end by 0 bases; junction bases not matched to a gene: 4. The CDR3 is 15 amino acids.

The chain employs TRBV4-1 and TRBJ2-1; 7 bases align to TRBD2. The length of the CDR3 is 13 residues. V dropped 4 bases and J dropped 10; count of bases not matched to a gene: 7. Germline V gene lookup returns CDR1 MGHRA and CDR2 YSYEKL. The CDR3 sequence: CASSRLPGGEQFF. The CDR3 bases are TGCGCCAGCAGCCGTCTGCCGGGAGGAGAGCAGTTCTTC.